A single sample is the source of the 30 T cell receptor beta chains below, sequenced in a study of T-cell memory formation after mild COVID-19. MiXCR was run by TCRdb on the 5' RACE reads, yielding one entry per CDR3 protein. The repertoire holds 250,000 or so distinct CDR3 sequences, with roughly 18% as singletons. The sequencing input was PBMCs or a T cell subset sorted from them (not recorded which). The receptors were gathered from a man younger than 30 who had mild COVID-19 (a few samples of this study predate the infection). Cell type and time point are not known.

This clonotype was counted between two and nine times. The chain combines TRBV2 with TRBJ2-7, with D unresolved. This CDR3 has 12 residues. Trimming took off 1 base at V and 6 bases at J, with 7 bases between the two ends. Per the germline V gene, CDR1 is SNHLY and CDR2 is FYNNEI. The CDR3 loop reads CASSEEVAEQYF. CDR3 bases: TGTGCCAGCAGTGAAGAGGTTGCCGAGCAGTACTTC.

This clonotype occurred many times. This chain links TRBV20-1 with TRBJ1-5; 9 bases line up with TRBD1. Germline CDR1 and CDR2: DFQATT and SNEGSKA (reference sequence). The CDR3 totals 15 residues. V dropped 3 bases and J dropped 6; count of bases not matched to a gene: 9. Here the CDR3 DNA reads TGCAGTGCTAGTCGCCCGGGACAGGGTACTCAGCCCCAGCATTTT. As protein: CSASRPGQGTQPQHF.

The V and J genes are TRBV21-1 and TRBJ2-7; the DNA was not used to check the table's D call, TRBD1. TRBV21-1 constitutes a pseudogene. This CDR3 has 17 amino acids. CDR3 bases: TGTGCCAGCAGCAAAGCCGATTTGGACAGGGTTTTCTACGAGCAGTACTTC. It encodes CASSKADLDRVFYEQYF.

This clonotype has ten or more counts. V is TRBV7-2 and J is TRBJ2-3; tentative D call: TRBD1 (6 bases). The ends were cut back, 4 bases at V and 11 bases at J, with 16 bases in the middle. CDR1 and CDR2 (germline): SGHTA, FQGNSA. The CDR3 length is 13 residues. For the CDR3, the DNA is TGTGCCAGCAGCTCCATGGACAGTTCACGGCAGTATTTT. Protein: CASSSMDSSRQYF.

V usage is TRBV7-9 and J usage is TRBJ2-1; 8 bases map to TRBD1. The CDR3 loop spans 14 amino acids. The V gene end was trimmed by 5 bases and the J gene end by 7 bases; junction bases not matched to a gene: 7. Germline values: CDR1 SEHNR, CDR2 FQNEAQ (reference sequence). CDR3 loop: CASSPLGQGNEQFF. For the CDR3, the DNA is TGTGCCAGCAGCCCCCTAGGACAGGGTAATGAGCAGTTCTTC.

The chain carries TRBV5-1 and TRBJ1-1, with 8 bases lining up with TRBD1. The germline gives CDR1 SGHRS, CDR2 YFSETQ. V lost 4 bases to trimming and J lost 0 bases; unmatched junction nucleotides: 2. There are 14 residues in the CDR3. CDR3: CASSLRGLNTEAFF. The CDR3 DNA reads TGCGCCAGCAGCCTCAGGGGGCTGAACACTGAAGCTTTCTTT.

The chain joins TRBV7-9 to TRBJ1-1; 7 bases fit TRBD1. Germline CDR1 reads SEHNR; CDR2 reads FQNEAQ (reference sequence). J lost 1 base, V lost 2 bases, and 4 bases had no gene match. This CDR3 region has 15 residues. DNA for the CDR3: TGTGCCAGCAGCTTAAAACCAGGGGGGAACACTGAAGCTTTCTTT. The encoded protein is CASSLKPGGNTEAFF.

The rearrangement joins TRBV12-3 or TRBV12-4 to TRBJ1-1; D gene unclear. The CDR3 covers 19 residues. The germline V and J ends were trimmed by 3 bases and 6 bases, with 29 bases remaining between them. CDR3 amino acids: CASSFGRLGLRISTAEAFF. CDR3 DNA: TGTGCCAGCAGTTTCGGCAGGCTGGGCTTAAGAATTTCAACGGCTGAAGCTTTCTTT.

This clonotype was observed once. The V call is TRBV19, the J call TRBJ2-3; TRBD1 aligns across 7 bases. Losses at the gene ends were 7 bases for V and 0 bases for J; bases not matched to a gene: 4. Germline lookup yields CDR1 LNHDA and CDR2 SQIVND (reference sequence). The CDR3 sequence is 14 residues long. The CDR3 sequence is CASTQDRSTDTQYF. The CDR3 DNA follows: TGTGCCAGTACCCAGGACAGGAGCACAGATACGCAGTATTTT.

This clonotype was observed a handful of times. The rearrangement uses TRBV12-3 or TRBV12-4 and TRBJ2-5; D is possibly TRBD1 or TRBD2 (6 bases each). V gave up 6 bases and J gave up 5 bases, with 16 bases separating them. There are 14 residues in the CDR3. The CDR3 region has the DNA TGTGCCAGCAGAGCCGGTAGGGGGGCTGAGACCCAGTACTTC. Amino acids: CASRAGRGAETQYF.

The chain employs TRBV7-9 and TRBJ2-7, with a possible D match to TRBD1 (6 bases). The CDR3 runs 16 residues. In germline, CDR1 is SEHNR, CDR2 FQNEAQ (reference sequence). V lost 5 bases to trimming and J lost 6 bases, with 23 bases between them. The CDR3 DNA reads TGTGCCAGCAGCCCCAGGGCCACGGGACACCTCTGCGAGCAGTACTTC. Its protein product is CASSPRATGHLCEQYF.

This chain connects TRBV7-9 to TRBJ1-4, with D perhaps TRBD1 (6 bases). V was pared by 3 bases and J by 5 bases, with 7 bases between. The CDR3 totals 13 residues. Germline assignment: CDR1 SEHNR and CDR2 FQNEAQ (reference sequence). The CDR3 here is CASSFGGNEKLFF. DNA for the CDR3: TGTGCCAGCAGCTTCGGGGGCAATGAAAAACTGTTTTTT.

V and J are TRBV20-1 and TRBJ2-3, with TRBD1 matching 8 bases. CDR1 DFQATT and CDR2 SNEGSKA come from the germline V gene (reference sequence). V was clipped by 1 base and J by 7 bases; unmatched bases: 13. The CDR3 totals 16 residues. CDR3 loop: CSARGPVGTGWNTQYF. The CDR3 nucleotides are TGCAGTGCTAGAGGCCCGGTGGGGACAGGTTGGAATACGCAGTATTTT.

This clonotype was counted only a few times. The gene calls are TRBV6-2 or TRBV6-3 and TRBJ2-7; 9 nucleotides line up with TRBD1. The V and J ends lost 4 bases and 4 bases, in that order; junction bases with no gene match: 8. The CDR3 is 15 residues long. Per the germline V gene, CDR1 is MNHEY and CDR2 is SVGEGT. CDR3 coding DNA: TGTGCCAGCAGTTCCCCCGGACAGGGGCATTACGAGCAGTACGTC. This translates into CASSSPGQGHYEQYV.

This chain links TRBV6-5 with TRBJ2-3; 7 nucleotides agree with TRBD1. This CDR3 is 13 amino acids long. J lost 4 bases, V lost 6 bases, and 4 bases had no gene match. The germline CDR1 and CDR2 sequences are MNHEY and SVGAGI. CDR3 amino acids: CASRTTGPDTQYF. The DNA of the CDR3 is TGTGCCAGCAGAACGACAGGGCCAGATACGCAGTATTTT.

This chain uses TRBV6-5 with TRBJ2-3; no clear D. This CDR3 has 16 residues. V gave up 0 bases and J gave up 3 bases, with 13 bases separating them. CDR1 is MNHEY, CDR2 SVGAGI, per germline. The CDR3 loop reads CASSYSSLYVTDTQYF. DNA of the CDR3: TGTGCCAGCAGTTACTCGTCTCTGTATGTAACAGATACGCAGTATTTT.

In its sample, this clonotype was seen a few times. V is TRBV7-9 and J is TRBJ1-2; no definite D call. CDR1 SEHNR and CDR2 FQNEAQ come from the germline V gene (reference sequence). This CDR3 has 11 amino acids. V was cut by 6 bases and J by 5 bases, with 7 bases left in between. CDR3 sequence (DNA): TGTGCCAGCAGTCAAGGGTATGGCTACACCTTC. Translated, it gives CASSQGYGYTF.

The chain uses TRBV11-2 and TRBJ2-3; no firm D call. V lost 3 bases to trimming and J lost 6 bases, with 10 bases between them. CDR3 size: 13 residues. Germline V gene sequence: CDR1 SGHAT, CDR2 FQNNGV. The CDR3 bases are TGTGCCAGCAGCTTCCCCCGGGCTGATACGCAGTATTTT. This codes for CASSFPRADTQYF.

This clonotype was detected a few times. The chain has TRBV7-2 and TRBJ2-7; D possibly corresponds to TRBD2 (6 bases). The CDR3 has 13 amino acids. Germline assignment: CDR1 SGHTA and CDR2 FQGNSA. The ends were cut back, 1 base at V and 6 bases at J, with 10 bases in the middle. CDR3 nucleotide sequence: TGTGCCAGCAGCTTAGGAGCGGGCTCCGAGCAGTACGTC. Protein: CASSLGAGSEQYV.

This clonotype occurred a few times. CDR3 sequence reads: CASSLTGPYNEQFF. In DNA form, the CDR3 reads TGTGCCAGCAGTTTGACCGGTCCCTACAATGAGCAGTTCTTC. The V call is TRBV27, the J call TRBJ2-1; D gene unclear. The CDR3 covers 14 residues. The germline V gene encodes CDR1 MNHEY and CDR2 SMNVEV (reference sequence). V lost 3 bases to trimming and J lost 2 bases, with 8 bases between them.

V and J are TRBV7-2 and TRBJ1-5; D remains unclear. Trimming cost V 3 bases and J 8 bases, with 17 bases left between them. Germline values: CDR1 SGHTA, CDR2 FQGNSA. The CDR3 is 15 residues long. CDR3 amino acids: CASSFSSQNFEPQHF. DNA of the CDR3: TGTGCCAGCAGCTTTAGTAGTCAGAACTTCGAGCCCCAGCATTTT.

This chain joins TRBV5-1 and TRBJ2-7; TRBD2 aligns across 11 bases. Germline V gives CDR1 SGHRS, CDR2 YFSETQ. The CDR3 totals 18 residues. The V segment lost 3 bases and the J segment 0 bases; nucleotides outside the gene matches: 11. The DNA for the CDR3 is TGCGCCAGCAGCTCCCAGAGTAGCGGGGGGGCCACCTCCTACGAGCAGTACTTC. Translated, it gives CASSSQSSGGATSYEQYF.

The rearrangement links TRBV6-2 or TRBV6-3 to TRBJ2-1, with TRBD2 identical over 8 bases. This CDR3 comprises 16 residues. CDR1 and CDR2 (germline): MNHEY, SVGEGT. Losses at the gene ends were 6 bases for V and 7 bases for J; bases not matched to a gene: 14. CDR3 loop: CASSLSLGAGDNEQFF. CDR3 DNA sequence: TGTGCCAGCAGCCTCAGCCTTGGAGCGGGGGATAATGAGCAGTTCTTC.

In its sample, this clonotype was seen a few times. The DNA of the CDR3 is TGCAGTGCTACCCCCGGGACAGTTTACTACGAGCAGTACTTC. Amino acid sequence: CSATPGTVYYEQYF. The chain recombines TRBV20-1 with TRBJ2-7; TRBD1 matches 7 bases. J lost 3 bases, V lost 4 bases, and 9 bases had no gene match. CDR3 length equals 14 residues. CDR1 is DFQATT and CDR2 is SNEGSKA in the germline V gene (reference sequence).

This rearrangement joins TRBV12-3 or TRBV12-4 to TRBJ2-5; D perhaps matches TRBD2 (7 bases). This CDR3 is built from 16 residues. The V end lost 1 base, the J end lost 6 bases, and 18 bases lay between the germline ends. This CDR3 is CASSLEEGEGRQTQYF. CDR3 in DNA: TGTGCCAGCAGTTTAGAAGAGGGGGAGGGTCGGCAGACCCAGTACTTC.

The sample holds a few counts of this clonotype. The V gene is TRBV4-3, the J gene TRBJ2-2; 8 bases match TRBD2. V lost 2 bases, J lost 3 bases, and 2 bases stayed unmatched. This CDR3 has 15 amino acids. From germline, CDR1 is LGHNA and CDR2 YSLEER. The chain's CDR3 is CASSQTSGYTGELFF. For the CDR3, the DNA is TGCGCCAGCAGCCAAACTAGCGGCTACACCGGGGAGCTGTTTTTT.

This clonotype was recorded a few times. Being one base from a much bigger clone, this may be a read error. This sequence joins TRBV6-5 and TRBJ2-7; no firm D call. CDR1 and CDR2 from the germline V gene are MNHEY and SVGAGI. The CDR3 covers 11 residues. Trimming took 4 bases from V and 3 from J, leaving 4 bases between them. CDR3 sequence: CASSSRYEQYF. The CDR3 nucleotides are TGTGCCAGCAGTTCCCGCTACGAGCAGTACTTC.

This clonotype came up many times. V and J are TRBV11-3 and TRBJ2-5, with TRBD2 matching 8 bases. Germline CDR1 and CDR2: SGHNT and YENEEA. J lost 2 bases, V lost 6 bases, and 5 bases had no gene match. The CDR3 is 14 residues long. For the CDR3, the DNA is TGTGCCAGCAGTTCGGGGGGGGCACAAGAGACCCAGTACTTC. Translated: CASSSGGAQETQYF.

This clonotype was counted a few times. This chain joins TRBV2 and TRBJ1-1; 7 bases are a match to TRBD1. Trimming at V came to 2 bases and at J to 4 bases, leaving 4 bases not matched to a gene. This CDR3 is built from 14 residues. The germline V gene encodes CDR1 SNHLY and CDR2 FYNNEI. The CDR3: CASSEISGGTEAFF. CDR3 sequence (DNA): TGTGCCAGCAGTGAAATTTCAGGGGGCACTGAAGCTTTCTTT.

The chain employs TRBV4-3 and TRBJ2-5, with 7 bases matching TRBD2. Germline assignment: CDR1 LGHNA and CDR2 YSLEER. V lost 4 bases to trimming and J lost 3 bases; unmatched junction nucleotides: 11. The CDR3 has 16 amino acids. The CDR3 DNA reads TGCGCCAGCAGCCCCGGCGGCTGGCGGGGGAAAGAGACCCAGTACTTC. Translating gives CASSPGGWRGKETQYF.